The 6 T cell receptor beta chains in this list originate from one sample, sequenced in a study of a mutant IDH1 vaccine in newly diagnosed glioma. Antigen specificity for these receptors is unknown. Assay: immunoSEQ multiplex PCR; the TCRdb copy retains only in-frame clones and omits some. The sample lists around 57,000 clones, roughly 80% occurring once. The time point is: week 35, safety follow-up. The content of each vaccine dose was 300 ug of mutant IDH1 20-mer peptide, and topical imiquimod accompanied it. The sample was PBMCs, taken from a glioma patient whose treatment included an IDH1 peptide vaccine. All receptors come from a man in his thirties or forties with glioma.

To note about this clone: The sample contains more than one DNA sequence encoding this CDR3. The chain has TRBV5-1 and TRBJ2-7; D may be TRBD2 (5 bases). CDR3 length equals 15 residues. V was shortened by 0 bases and J by 1 base, with 11 bases between the two germline ends. Germline lookup yields CDR1 SGHRS and CDR2 YFSETQ. The CDR3 region has the DNA TGCGCCAGCAGCTTGGTTCCGGGGTCGTCCTACGAGCAGTACTTC. It encodes CASSLVPGSSYEQYF.

The chain is built from TRBV27 and TRBJ1-2; TRBD1 is a possible D gene (6 bases). There are 15 residues in the CDR3. The germline gives CDR1 MNHEY, CDR2 SMNVEV (reference sequence). The V end was cut by 2 bases, the J end by 5 bases, with 15 bases between. The CDR3 nucleotides are TGTGCCAGCAGTTTAGACAGGTCTGGCCGATATGGCTACACCTTC. Translated, it gives CASSLDRSGRYGYTF.

The rearrangement joins TRBV5-1 to TRBJ2-4; 9 positions agree with TRBD1. The CDR3 totals 15 residues. The V segment lost 3 bases and the J segment 11 bases; nucleotides outside the gene matches: 12. Germline-derived CDR1 and CDR2 are SGHRS and YFSETQ. Here the CDR3 reads CASSSIPGQGMLQYF. In DNA form, the CDR3 reads TGCGCCAGCAGCTCCATCCCGGGACAGGGAATGCTTCAGTACTTC.

The DNA of the CDR3 is TGTGCCAGCAATCCGAAGGGTAATTCACCCCTCCACTTT. This translates into CASNPKGNSPLHF. The chain recombines TRBV28 with TRBJ1-6; D unresolved. This CDR3 region has 13 residues. The V and J ends lost 7 bases and 6 bases respectively, with 10 bases between them. Germline V gene data show CDR1 as MDHEN and CDR2 as SYDVKM.

The chain is built from TRBV2 and TRBJ1-1; tentative D call: TRBD1 (6 bases). CDR1 is SNHLY, CDR2 FYNNEI, per germline. Trimming cost V 3 bases and J 6 bases, with 11 bases left between them. This CDR3 is built from 13 residues. The CDR3 DNA reads as TGTGCCAGCAGTGATGGGGGGGGCCCTGAAGCTTTCTTT. Translated, it gives CASSDGGGPEAFF. Supplemented by reference TRBV2 and TRBJ1-1, the full variable domain reads EPEVTQTPSHQVTQMGQEVILRCVPISNHLYFYWYRQILGQKVEFLVSFYNNEISEKSEIFDDQFSVERPDGSNFTLKIRSTKLEDSAMYFCASSDGGGPEAFFGQGTRLTVV.

The count of this clone is one. The V and J genes are TRBV30 and TRBJ2-6, with D possibly called TRBD1 or TRBD2 (5 bases each). V dropped 5 bases and J dropped 1 base, with 18 bases sitting between them. The V gene's germline CDR1 is GTSNPN and CDR2 SVGIG (reference sequence). The CDR3 contains 17 residues. CDR3 protein: CAWGTGSRVSGANVLTF. As DNA, the CDR3 is TGTGCCTGGGGGACGGGTAGCAGGGTATCTGGGGCCAACGTCCTGACTTTC.